These 24 T cell receptor beta chains came from one sample sequenced in a study of brain T cells in children with intractable seizures. Assay used: immunoSEQ multiplex PCR; TCRdb lists only in-frame clones, some missing. The table shows fewer than 25,000 clones, with approximately 94% occurring only once. Sequenced here: peripheral blood, sampled at surgery. These receptors all come from a boy younger than 18 with focal cortical dysplasia and intractable seizures.

J is TRBJ2-7 and V is TRBV2; the D gene is possibly TRBD2 (5 bases). Trimming removed 5 bases at V and 2 bases at J, with 13 bases between. This CDR3 comprises 14 residues. The V gene's germline CDR1 is SNHLY and CDR2 FYNNEI. CDR3 nucleotide sequence: TGTGCCAGCAGTTTTAGTGCGAGGGCCTACGAGCAGTACGTC. This sequence encodes CASSFSARAYEQYV.

The chain combines TRBV6-2 or TRBV6-3 with TRBJ2-7, with D perhaps TRBD2 (5 bases). Germline CDR1 and CDR2: MNHEY and SVGEGT. Trimming left V 0 bases short and J 9 bases short, with 15 bases between. The CDR3 spans 14 residues. Here the CDR3 DNA reads TGTGCCAGCAGTTACTCCTACGGGGTAGGGTGGCAGTACGTC. As protein: CASSYSYGVGWQYV.

The chain recombines TRBV9 with TRBJ1-1; the match to TRBD1 covers 8 bases. The CDR3 extends over 17 amino acids. Germline V gene lookup returns CDR1 SGDLS and CDR2 YYNGEE. Unmatched junction bases numbered 15, after V lost 3 bases and J lost 5 bases. The CDR3, as DNA: TGTGCCAGCAGCGAAATGGATGGGACAGGAGGCGATACTGAAGCTTTCTTT. It is translated as CASSEMDGTGGDTEAFF.

The chain employs TRBV2 and TRBJ2-7, with D perhaps TRBD1 or TRBD2 (6 bases each). Germline V gene data show CDR1 as SNHLY and CDR2 as FYNNEI. Trimming took off 2 bases at V and 4 bases at J, with 15 bases between the two ends. This CDR3 spans 15 amino acids. CDR3 nucleotides: TGTGCCAGCAGTGAATATTGGGGGGCTAGTTACGAGCAGTACTTC. The encoded protein is CASSEYWGASYEQYF.

The gene calls are TRBV3-1 (or the pseudogene TRBV3-2) and TRBJ2-7, with 10 bases aligning to TRBD1. The V gene end was trimmed by 5 bases and the J gene end by 7 bases; junction bases not matched to a gene: 8. The germline V gene encodes CDR1 LGHDT and CDR2 YNNKEL (reference sequence). The CDR3 is 14 residues long. The CDR3 DNA reads as TGTGCCAGCAGCTACACCGACAGGGGGCCTGAGCAGTACTTC. Translation gives CASSYTDRGPEQYF.

The gene calls are TRBV5-1 and TRBJ2-5; either TRBD1 or TRBD2 may supply D (6 bases each). Deletions cut 1 base from V and 5 bases from J, with 12 bases between. The CDR3 covers 14 residues. Per the germline V gene, CDR1 is SGHRS and CDR2 is YFSETQ. The CDR3 region is CASSLSAGGETQYF. CDR3 in DNA: TGCGCCAGCAGCTTGAGCGCCGGGGGCGAGACCCAGTACTTC.

V is TRBV19 and J is TRBJ2-2; 9 bases line up with TRBD2. Trimming at V came to 7 bases and at J to 3 bases, leaving 6 bases not matched to a gene. The CDR3 spans 15 residues. Germline CDR1 reads LNHDA; CDR2 reads SQIVND (reference sequence). CDR3 sequence (DNA): TGTGCCAGTAACCAAGCGGGGGGCGACACCGGGGAGCTGTTTTTT. Its translation: CASNQAGGDTGELFF.

V gene TRBV30 combines with J gene TRBJ1-1; TRBD1 might be the D (5 bases). The germline V and J ends were trimmed by 2 bases and 7 bases, with 8 bases remaining between them. The CDR3 consists of 11 residues. Germline CDR1 GTSNPN, CDR2 SVGIG (reference sequence). The CDR3 DNA follows: TGTGCCTGGAGTCTGGGGGATGAAGCTTTCTTT. The encoded protein is CAWSLGDEAFF.

The chain links TRBV6-6 to TRBJ1-4; a weak D match, TRBD1 (6 bases). Trimming stripped 7 bases from V and 5 bases from J, with 20 bases between. The CDR3 loop spans 16 amino acids. Germline CDR1 MNHNY, CDR2 SVGAGI (reference sequence). This chain's CDR3 is CASTRAPPGENEKLFF. CDR3 sequence (DNA): TGTGCCAGCACCCGGGCCCCCCCAGGGGAGAATGAAAAACTGTTTTTT.

The chain has TRBV7-9 and TRBJ1-6; no reliable D call. The CDR3 has 12 residues. CDR1 and CDR2 (germline): SEHNR, FQNEAQ (reference sequence). Deletions cut 2 bases from V and 10 bases from J, with 6 bases between. CDR3 sequence (DNA): TGTGCCAGCAGCTTATCCGGGTCACCCCTCCACTTT. Translation: CASSLSGSPLHF.

The CDR3 spells CASRTTGGVNEQFF. The CDR3 DNA reads as TGTGCCAGCAGAACGACAGGGGGAGTAAATGAGCAGTTCTTC. The chain couples TRBV2 to TRBJ2-1; TRBD1 agrees at 9 bases. Germline-derived CDR1 and CDR2 are SNHLY and FYNNEI. J gave up 7 bases and V 6 bases, and 7 bases lay outside the gene matches. The CDR3 spans 14 residues.

V gene TRBV29-1 combines with J gene TRBJ2-7, with 12 bases that match TRBD2. The CDR3 has 13 amino acids. V dropped 5 bases and J dropped 4; count of bases not matched to a gene: 3. Per the germline V gene, CDR1 is SQVTM and CDR2 is ANQGSEA. The CDR3 nucleotides read TGCAGCGTTCGGACTAGCGGGGTTTACGAGCAGTACTTC. The encoded protein is CSVRTSGVYEQYF.

The rearrangement links TRBV28 to TRBJ2-2; a possible D gene is TRBD1 (6 bases). The CDR3 contains 16 residues. Trimming removed 6 bases at V and 1 base at J, with 15 bases between. CDR1 and CDR2 (germline): MDHEN, SYDVKM. The CDR3 reads CASRDLMGQNTGELFF. CDR3 coding DNA: TGTGCCAGCAGGGACCTAATGGGACAGAACACCGGGGAGCTGTTTTTT.

The rearrangement joins TRBV13 to TRBJ1-6; D is unresolved. V was shortened by 1 base and J by 5 bases, with 3 bases between the two germline ends. CDR3 length: 13 amino acids. Per the germline V gene, CDR1 is PRHDT and CDR2 is FYEKMQ (reference sequence). The CDR3 DNA reads as TGTGCCAGCAGCTTAGTTAATAATTCACCCCTCCACTTT. Translating gives CASSLVNNSPLHF.

This clone was counted once. This sequence joins TRBV19 and TRBJ2-5; possible D gene TRBD1, 6 bases. V shed 6 bases and J shed 0 bases, with 8 bases lying between them. The CDR3 consists of 13 residues. Germline V CDR1 and CDR2: LNHDA, SQIVND (reference sequence). The CDR3 reads CASRDSYQETQYF. In DNA, the CDR3 is TGTGCCAGTAGGGACAGCTACCAAGAGACCCAGTACTTC.

J is TRBJ1-2 and V is TRBV2, with D possibly being TRBD1 (5 bases). Germline CDR1 SNHLY, CDR2 FYNNEI. This CDR3 spans 15 amino acids. V lost 0 bases and J 4 bases, leaving 12 bases between the germline ends. CDR3 nucleotides: TGTGCCAGCAGTGAAGCTGAGTGGGGCGGCTATGGCTACACCTTC. Its protein is CASSEAEWGGYGYTF.

The chain carries TRBV11-2 and TRBJ1-2; the match to TRBD1 covers 7 bases. Per the germline V gene, CDR1 is SGHAT and CDR2 is FQNNGV. The CDR3 has 13 amino acids. The J segment lost 6 bases and the V segment lost 4 bases, leaving 5 bases of the junction unmatched. CDR3 loop: CASSSTGAHGYTF. The CDR3 DNA is TGTGCCAGCAGCTCTACAGGGGCCCATGGCTACACCTTC.

The chain joins TRBV4-1 to TRBJ2-5, with D perhaps matching TRBD2 (7 bases). Germline CDR1 reads MGHRA; CDR2 reads YSYEKL. Trimming removed 0 bases from V and 5 bases from J, with 16 bases in between. CDR3 length: 16 amino acids. In nucleotides, the CDR3 is TGCGCCAGCAGCCAAGAGGGACGCGGGGGCAGGGAGACCCAGTACTTC. Amino acids: CASSQEGRGGRETQYF.

This chain links TRBV7-9 with TRBJ1-4; D perhaps matches TRBD1 (5 bases). Looked up from germline, CDR1 is SEHNR and CDR2 is FQNEAQ (reference sequence). V lost 4 bases and J 7 bases, leaving 13 bases between the germline ends. This CDR3 has 14 residues. CDR3 in DNA: TGTGCCAGCAGCTACTCGGGGGATGGTGAAAAACTGTTTTTT. Protein product: CASSYSGDGEKLFF.

The chain links TRBV4-1 to TRBJ1-1; 8 bases line up with TRBD1. The CDR3 runs 15 residues. V lost 4 bases and J lost 5; bases outside the gene matches: 9. Per the germline V gene, CDR1 is MGHRA and CDR2 is YSYEKL. CDR3 nucleotides: TGCGCCAGCAGCCGACCACAGGGGGGATTTACTGAAGCTTTCTTT. Amino acid sequence: CASSRPQGGFTEAFF.

This chain links TRBV2 with TRBJ1-5; D unresolved. Germline V gives CDR1 SNHLY, CDR2 FYNNEI. V was cut by 6 bases and J by 2 bases, with 11 bases left in between. The CDR3 contains 14 residues. CDR3 residues: CASRDTSGNQPQHF. DNA for the CDR3: TGTGCCAGCAGAGACACCTCCGGCAATCAGCCCCAGCATTTT.

V and J are TRBV27 and TRBJ1-3, with D uncertain. The CDR3 runs to 15 residues. Germline-derived CDR1 and CDR2 are MNHEY and SMNVEV (reference sequence). Deletions cut 2 bases from V and 4 bases from J, with 12 bases between. In DNA form, the CDR3 reads TGTGCCAGCAGTTTAAGGGCCCCCCGGGGAAACACCATATATTTT. Protein sequence: CASSLRAPRGNTIYF.

This rearrangement joins TRBV14 to TRBJ2-7; D ambiguous. The CDR3 extends over 9 amino acids. Germline V gene lookup returns CDR1 SGHDN and CDR2 FVKESK. CDR3 sequence reads: CASSQSAIV. The CDR3 DNA sequence: TGTGCCAGCAGCCAAAGCGCGATAGTC.

The chain links TRBV5-4 to TRBJ2-2; 8 nucleotides align to TRBD2. The CDR3 has 15 amino acids. Germline CDR1 SGHNT, CDR2 YYREEE (reference sequence). V lost 0 bases and J lost 7; bases outside the gene matches: 5. CDR3 amino acids: CASSLAGGPIGELFF. CDR3 nucleotide sequence: TGTGCCAGCAGCTTGGCGGGGGGGCCAATCGGGGAGCTGTTTTTT. Complete variable domain (other parts from reference TRBV5-4 and TRBJ2-2): ETGVTQSPTHLIKTRGQQVTLRCSSQSGHNTVSWYQQALGQGPQFIFQYYREEENGRGNFPPRFSGLQFPNYSSELNVNALELDDSALYLCASSLAGGPIGELFFGEGSRLTVL.